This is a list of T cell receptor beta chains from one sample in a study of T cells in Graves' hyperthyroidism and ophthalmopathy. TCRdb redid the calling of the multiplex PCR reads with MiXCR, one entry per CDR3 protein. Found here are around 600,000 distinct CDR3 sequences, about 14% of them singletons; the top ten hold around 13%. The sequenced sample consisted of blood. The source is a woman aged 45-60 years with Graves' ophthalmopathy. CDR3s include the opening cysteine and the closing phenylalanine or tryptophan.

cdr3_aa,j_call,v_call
CASSLMAGSYEQYF,TRBJ2-7,TRBV5-1
CAWSFGLGQGASPLHF,TRBJ1-6,TRBV30
CAWSGSTGAGGGSQHF,TRBJ1-5,TRBV30
CASSTKTGMVSYNEQFF,TRBJ2-1,TRBV7-9
CSVAITSYEQYF,TRBJ2-7,TRBV29-1
CASSMDRANYGYTF,TRBJ1-2,TRBV6-1
CASSLEMTGNEAFF,TRBJ1-1,TRBV7-8
CASRFSGSSYEQYF,TRBJ2-7,TRBV28
CATEKTAMNTEAFF,TRBJ1-1,TRBV24-1
CASSIRDRPYEQYF,TRBJ2-7,TRBV12-3/TRBV12-4
CASSGTLRSPSETQYF,TRBJ2-5,TRBV7-9
CASSRLPGTGKNEQFF,TRBJ2-1,TRBV19
CASSYYGDHYGQYF,TRBJ2-7,TRBV6-2/TRBV6-3
CASSINRGMNGYTF,TRBJ1-2,TRBV19
CASSPQQALDYGYTF,TRBJ1-2,TRBV18
CASSQDKRGNEKLFF,TRBJ1-4,TRBV14
CASSILAGSGTDTQYF,TRBJ2-3,TRBV19
CASRLNPGYMNTEAFF,TRBJ1-1,TRBV13
CASSQFWEAFYNEQFF,TRBJ2-1,TRBV14
CASSPGTSGIYWGNIQYF,TRBJ2-4,TRBV14
CAWSLDRGLGAEAFF,TRBJ1-1,TRBV30
CASSYLLGGGYNEQFF,TRBJ2-1,TRBV6-2/TRBV6-3
CASSQVREKLFF,TRBJ1-4,TRBV3-1
CATSNRKRDPYNEQFF,TRBJ2-1,TRBV15
CASSSRQGTALHF,TRBJ1-6,TRBV7-3
CSAREGSGRAEETQYF,TRBJ2-5,TRBV20-1
CASSQETGGSTDTQYF,TRBJ2-3,TRBV4-2
CASSGYRATDTQYF,TRBJ2-3,TRBV12-3/TRBV12-4
CASSFDRGGYEQYF,TRBJ2-7,TRBV7-9
CASTLRGISGNTIYF,TRBJ1-3,TRBV28
CSVEGIGTGKGYEQYF,TRBJ2-7,TRBV29-1
CASSSRTSGISYNEQFF,TRBJ2-1,TRBV7-2
CASSALVLNPGRPPANYGYTF,TRBJ1-2,TRBV7-2
CASSLELAGYTDTQYF,TRBJ2-3,TRBV7-2